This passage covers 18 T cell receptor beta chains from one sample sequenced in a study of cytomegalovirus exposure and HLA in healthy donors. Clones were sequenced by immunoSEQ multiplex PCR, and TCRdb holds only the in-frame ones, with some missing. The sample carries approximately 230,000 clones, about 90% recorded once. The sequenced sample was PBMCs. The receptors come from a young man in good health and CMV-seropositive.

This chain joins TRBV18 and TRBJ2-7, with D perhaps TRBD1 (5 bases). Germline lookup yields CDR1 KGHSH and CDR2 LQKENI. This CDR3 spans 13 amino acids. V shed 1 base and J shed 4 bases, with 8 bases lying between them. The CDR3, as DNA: TGTGCCAGCTCACCACAGACAGATTACGAGCAGTACTTC. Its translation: CASSPQTDYEQYF.

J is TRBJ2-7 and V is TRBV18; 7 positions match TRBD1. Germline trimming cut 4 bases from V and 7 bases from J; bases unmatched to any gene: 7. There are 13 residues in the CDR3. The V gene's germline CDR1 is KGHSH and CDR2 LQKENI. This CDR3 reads CASSRGQQEEQYF. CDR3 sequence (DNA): TGTGCCAGCTCACGGGGACAGCAAGAGGAGCAGTACTTC.

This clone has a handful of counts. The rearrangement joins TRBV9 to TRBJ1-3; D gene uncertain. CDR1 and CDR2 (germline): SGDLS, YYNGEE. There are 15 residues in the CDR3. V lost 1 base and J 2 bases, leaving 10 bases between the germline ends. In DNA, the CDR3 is TGTGCCAGCAGCGTAAGGCCCCATGCTGGAAACACCATATATTTT. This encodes CASSVRPHAGNTIYF. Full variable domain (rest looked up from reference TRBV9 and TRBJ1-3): DSGVTQTPKHLITATGQRVTLRCSPRSGDLSVYWYQQSLDQGLQFLIQYYNGEERAKGNILERFSAQQFPDLHSELNLSSLELGDSALYFCASSVRPHAGNTIYFGEGSWLTVV.

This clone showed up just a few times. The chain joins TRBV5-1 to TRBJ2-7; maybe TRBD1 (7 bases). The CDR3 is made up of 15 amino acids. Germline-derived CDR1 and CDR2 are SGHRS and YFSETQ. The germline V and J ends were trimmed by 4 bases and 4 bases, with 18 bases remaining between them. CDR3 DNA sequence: TGCGCCAGCAGCCCAGGGGGGTCAACCGCTTACGAGCAGTACTTC. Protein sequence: CASSPGGSTAYEQYF.

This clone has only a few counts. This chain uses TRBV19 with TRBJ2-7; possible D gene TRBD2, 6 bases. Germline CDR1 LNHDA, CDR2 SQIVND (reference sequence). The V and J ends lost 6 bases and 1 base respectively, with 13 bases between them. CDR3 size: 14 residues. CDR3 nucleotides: TGTGCCAGTAGACAGGAGGGGCCTTCCTACGAGCAGTACTTC. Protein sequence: CASRQEGPSYEQYF.

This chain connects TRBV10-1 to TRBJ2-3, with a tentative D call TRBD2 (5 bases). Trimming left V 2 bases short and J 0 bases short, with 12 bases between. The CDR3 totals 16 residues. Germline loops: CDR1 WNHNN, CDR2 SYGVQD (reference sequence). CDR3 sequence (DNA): TGCGCCAGCAGTGAGATGGCGGGCACTAGCACAGATACGCAGTATTTT. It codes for CASSEMAGTSTDTQYF.

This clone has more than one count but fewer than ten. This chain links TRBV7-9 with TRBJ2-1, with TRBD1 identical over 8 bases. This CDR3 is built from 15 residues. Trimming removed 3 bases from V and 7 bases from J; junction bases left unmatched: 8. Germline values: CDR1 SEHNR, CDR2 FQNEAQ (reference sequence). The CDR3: CASSFADRGRNEQFF. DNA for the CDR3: TGTGCCAGCAGCTTTGCCGACAGGGGAAGAAATGAGCAGTTCTTC.

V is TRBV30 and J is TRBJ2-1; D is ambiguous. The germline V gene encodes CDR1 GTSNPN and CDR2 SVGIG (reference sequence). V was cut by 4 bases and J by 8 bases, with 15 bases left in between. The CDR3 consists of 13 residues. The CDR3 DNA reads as TGTGCCTGGACCCGGGCTGAGAGCGATGAGCAGTTCTTC. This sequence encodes CAWTRAESDEQFF. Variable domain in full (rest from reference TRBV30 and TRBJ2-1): SQTIHQWPATLVQPVGSPLSLECTVEGTSNPNLYWYRQAAGRGLQLLFYSVGIGQISSEVPQNLSASRPQDRQFILSSKKLLLSDSGFYLCAWTRAESDEQFFGPGTRLTVL.

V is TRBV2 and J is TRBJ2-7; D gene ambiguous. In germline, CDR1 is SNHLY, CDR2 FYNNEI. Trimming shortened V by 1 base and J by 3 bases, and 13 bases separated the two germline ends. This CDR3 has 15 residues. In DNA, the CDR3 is TGTGCCAGCAGTGAAGGATTAAACTATGGCTACGAGCAGTACTTC. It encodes CASSEGLNYGYEQYF.

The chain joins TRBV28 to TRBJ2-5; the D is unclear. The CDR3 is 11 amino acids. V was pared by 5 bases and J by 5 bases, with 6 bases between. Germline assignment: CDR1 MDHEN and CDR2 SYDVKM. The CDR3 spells CASSPGETQYF. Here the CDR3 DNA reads TGTGCCAGCAGTCCCGGGGAGACCCAGTACTTC.

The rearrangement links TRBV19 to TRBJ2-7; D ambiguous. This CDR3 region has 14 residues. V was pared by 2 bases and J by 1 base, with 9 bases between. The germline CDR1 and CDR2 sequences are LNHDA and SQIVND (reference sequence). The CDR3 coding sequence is TGTGCCAGTAGTATAATGGCCGGTTCCTACGAGCAGTACTTC. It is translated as CASSIMAGSYEQYF.

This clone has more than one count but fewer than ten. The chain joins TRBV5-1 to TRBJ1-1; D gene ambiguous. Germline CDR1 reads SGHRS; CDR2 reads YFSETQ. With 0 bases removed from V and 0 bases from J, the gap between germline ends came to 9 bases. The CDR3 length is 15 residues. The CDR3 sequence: CASSLGPSVNTEAFF. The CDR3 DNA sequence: TGCGCCAGCAGCTTGGGGCCGTCGGTGAACACTGAAGCTTTCTTT.

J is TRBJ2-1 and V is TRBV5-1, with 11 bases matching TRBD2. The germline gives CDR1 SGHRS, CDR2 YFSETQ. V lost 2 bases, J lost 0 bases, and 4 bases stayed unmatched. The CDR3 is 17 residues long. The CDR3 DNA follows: TGCGCCAGCAGCTTCCCTACTAGCGGGAGCTCCTACAATGAGCAGTTCTTC. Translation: CASSFPTSGSSYNEQFF. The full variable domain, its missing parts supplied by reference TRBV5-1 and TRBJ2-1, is KAGVTQTPRYLIKTRGQQVTLSCSPISGHRSVSWYQQTPGQGLQFLFEYFSETQRNKGNFPGRFSGRQFSNSRSEMNVSTLELGDSALYLCASSFPTSGSSYNEQFFGPGTRLTVL.

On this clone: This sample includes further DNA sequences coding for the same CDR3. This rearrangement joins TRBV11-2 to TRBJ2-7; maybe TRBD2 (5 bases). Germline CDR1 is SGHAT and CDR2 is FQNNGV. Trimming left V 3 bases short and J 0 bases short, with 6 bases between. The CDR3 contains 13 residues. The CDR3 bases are TGTGCCAGCAGCTTGGGAGTCTCCTACGAGCAGTACTTC. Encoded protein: CASSLGVSYEQYF.

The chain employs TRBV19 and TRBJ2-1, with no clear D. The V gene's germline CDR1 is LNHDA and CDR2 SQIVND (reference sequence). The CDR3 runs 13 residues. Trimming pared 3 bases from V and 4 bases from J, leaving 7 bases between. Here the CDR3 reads CASSMSRYNEQFF. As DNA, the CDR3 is TGTGCCAGTAGTATGAGCAGATACAATGAGCAGTTCTTC.

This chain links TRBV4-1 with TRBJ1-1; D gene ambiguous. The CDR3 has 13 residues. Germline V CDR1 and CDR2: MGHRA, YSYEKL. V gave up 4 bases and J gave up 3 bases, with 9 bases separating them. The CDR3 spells CASSRTDYTEAFF. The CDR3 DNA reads TGCGCCAGCAGCCGCACAGACTACACTGAAGCTTTCTTT.

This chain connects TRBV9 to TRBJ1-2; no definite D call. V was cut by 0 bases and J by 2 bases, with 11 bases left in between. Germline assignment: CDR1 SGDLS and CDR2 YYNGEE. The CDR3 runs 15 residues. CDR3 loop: CASSVAPGVNYGYTF. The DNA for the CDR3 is TGTGCCAGCAGCGTAGCTCCAGGAGTGAACTATGGCTACACCTTC.

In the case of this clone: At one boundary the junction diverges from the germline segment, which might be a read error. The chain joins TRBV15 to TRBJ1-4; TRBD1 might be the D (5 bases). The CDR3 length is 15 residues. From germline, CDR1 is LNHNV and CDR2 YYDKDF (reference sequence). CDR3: CATNRGVGTNEKLFF. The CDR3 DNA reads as TGTGCCACCAACAGAGGGGTAGGCACTAATGAAAAACTGTTTTTT.